The rows below give T cell receptor beta chains drawn from one sample of a study of human T cells and chemical hapten exposure. TCRdb re-analysed the RACE reads in MiXCR, keeping a single row per CDR3 protein. Here the sample spans around 380,000 distinct CDR3 sequences, about 4.8% being singletons. The sample was whole blood, taken in connection with sensitization to the hapten diphenylcyclopropenone (DPC). The receptor set was obtained from a woman aged 50 to 60 with alopecia areata. Some clones in this sample may be carry-over from other donors' samples. Each CDR3 is given with its conserved first and last residue. D genes are given only for firm matches. Not all rows give a size; the values are once, few, many and, for expanded clones, a class.

d_call: .
j_call: TRBJ2-2
cdr3_length: 17
clone_size: many
v_call: TRBV6-5
cdr3_aa: CASSYSGTPADTGELFF
cdr3_nt: TGTGCCAGCAGTTACTCTGGGACACCCGCCGACACCGGGGAGCTGTTTTTT

d_call: .
j_call: TRBJ1-2
cdr3_length: 13
clone_size: many
v_call: TRBV3-1
cdr3_aa: CASSQDRAAGYTF
cdr3_nt: TGTGCCAGCAGCCAAGATCGGGCGGCTGGCTACACCTTC

d_call: .
j_call: TRBJ2-7
cdr3_length: 14
clone_size: .
v_call: TRBV29-1
cdr3_aa: CSVGGLGASYEQYF
cdr3_nt: TGCAGCGTTGGAGGGTTGGGGGCCTCCTACGAGCAGTACTTC

d_call: TRBD1
j_call: TRBJ1-1
cdr3_length: 13
clone_size: many
v_call: TRBV29-1
cdr3_aa: CSDGTGGNTEAFF
cdr3_nt: TGCAGCGATGGGACAGGGGGCAACACTGAAGCTTTCTTT

d_call: .
j_call: TRBJ2-2
cdr3_length: 12
clone_size: many
v_call: TRBV12-5
cdr3_aa: CASGSFTGELFF
cdr3_nt: TGTGCTAGTGGTTCGTTCACCGGGGAGCTGTTTTTT

d_call: TRBD1
j_call: TRBJ1-1
cdr3_length: 16
clone_size: few
v_call: TRBV20-1
cdr3_aa: CSAYRGTGGVLSEAFF
cdr3_nt: TGCAGTGCTTATCGAGGGACAGGGGGAGTTTTGTCTGAAGCTTTCTTT

d_call: .
j_call: TRBJ1-1
cdr3_length: 14
clone_size: many
v_call: TRBV29-1
cdr3_aa: CSVEKAGANTEAFF
cdr3_nt: TGCAGCGTTGAGAAGGCAGGGGCAAACACTGAAGCTTTCTTT

d_call: .
j_call: TRBJ1-2
cdr3_length: 14
clone_size: .
v_call: TRBV20-1
cdr3_aa: CSARDLRVNYGYTF
cdr3_nt: TGCAGTGCTAGAGATCTGAGAGTTAACTATGGCTACACCTTC

d_call: TRBD1
j_call: TRBJ1-2
cdr3_length: 14
clone_size: many
v_call: TRBV28
cdr3_aa: CASSLLGTAYGYTF
cdr3_nt: TGTGCCAGCAGTTTATTAGGGACAGCGTATGGCTACACCTTC

d_call: .
j_call: TRBJ2-7
cdr3_length: 13
clone_size: many
v_call: TRBV20-1
cdr3_aa: CSARDSHSYEQYF
cdr3_nt: TGCAGCGCTAGGGACTCCCACTCCTACGAGCAGTACTTC

d_call: .
j_call: TRBJ2-1
cdr3_length: 15
clone_size: .
v_call: TRBV5-1
cdr3_aa: CASSPATRSYNEQFF
cdr3_nt: TGCGCCAGCAGCCCGGCGACACGGTCCTACAATGAGCAGTTCTTC

d_call: .
j_call: TRBJ1-2
cdr3_length: 16
clone_size: many
v_call: TRBV4-2
cdr3_aa: CASSQAPVPPDYGYTF
cdr3_nt: TGTGCCAGCAGCCAAGCCCCGGTCCCGCCGGACTATGGCTACACCTTC

d_call: .
j_call: TRBJ1-1
cdr3_length: 13
clone_size: many
v_call: TRBV30
cdr3_aa: CAWRGQRETEAFF
cdr3_nt: TGTGCCTGGCGAGGACAGCGGGAGACTGAAGCTTTCTTT

d_call: .
j_call: TRBJ1-1
cdr3_length: 15
clone_size: few
v_call: TRBV3-1
cdr3_aa: CASSQGGVGRTEAFF
cdr3_nt: TGTGCCAGCAGCCAAGGGGGTGTAGGGCGCACTGAAGCTTTCTTT

d_call: .
j_call: TRBJ2-2
cdr3_length: 10
clone_size: .
v_call: TRBV12-3/TRBV12-4
cdr3_aa: CASSGGELFF
cdr3_nt: TGTGCCAGCAGTGGCGGGGAGCTGTTTTTT

d_call: .
j_call: TRBJ1-1
cdr3_length: 14
clone_size: .
v_call: TRBV15
cdr3_aa: CATSRDPGATEAFF
cdr3_nt: TGTGCCACCAGCAGAGATCCTGGGGCCACTGAAGCTTTCTTT

d_call: .
j_call: TRBJ1-5
cdr3_length: 14
clone_size: few
v_call: TRBV27
cdr3_aa: CASANGGSNQPQHF
cdr3_nt: TGTGCCAGCGCCAACGGGGGTTCCAATCAGCCCCAGCATTTT

d_call: TRBD2
j_call: TRBJ2-2
cdr3_length: 19
clone_size: .
v_call: TRBV7-6
cdr3_aa: CASSSTLLAAADNTGELFF
cdr3_nt: TGTGCCAGCAGCTCCACTTTACTAGCGGCCGCAGACAACACCGGGGAGCTGTTTTTT

d_call: .
j_call: TRBJ1-3
cdr3_length: 12
clone_size: many
v_call: TRBV12-3/TRBV12-4
cdr3_aa: CASSSDGNTIYF
cdr3_nt: TGTGCCAGCAGTTCAGACGGAAACACCATATATTTT

d_call: .
j_call: TRBJ2-7
cdr3_length: 13
clone_size: many
v_call: TRBV7-2
cdr3_aa: CASSPAGSYEQYF
cdr3_nt: TGTGCCAGCAGCCCAGCCGGCTCCTACGAGCAGTACTTC

d_call: .
j_call: TRBJ2-1
cdr3_length: 15
clone_size: many
v_call: TRBV25-1
cdr3_aa: CASSQSGASYNEQFF
cdr3_nt: TGTGCCAGCAGTCAGTCGGGGGCCTCCTACAATGAGCAGTTCTTC

d_call: TRBD2
j_call: TRBJ2-3
cdr3_length: 15
clone_size: few
v_call: TRBV5-1
cdr3_aa: CASSPTSGRSDTQYF
cdr3_nt: TGCGCCAGCAGCCCGACTAGCGGGAGGTCAGATACGCAGTATTTT

d_call: .
j_call: TRBJ1-4
cdr3_length: 16
clone_size: many
v_call: TRBV5-1
cdr3_aa: CASSPQGRGGLRKLFF
cdr3_nt: TGCGCCAGCAGCCCCCAGGGACGGGGCGGTCTTCGGAAACTGTTTTTT

d_call: .
j_call: TRBJ1-1
cdr3_length: 14
clone_size: many
v_call: TRBV29-1
cdr3_aa: CSVGREPNNTEAFF
cdr3_nt: TGCAGCGTTGGCAGGGAGCCGAATAACACTGAAGCTTTCTTT